Each of the 26 T cell receptor beta chains below was sequenced from the same sample in a study of blood T cells in healthy people across ages. Primers used in a second PCR of about 7 to 12 cycles were a sample-barcoded 5' primer and a J-beta primer mix. TCRdb passed the 5' RACE reads through MiXCR, listing each CDR3 protein once. This table has 700,000 to 950,000 distinct CDR3 sequences, 43% appearing once. The specimen sequenced was blood. The origin of the receptors is a woman aged 55-69 years in good health.

This clonotype was observed a handful of times. V is TRBV12-3 or TRBV12-4 and J is TRBJ1-5, with D uncertain. The CDR3 extends over 12 amino acids. Trimming shortened V by 4 bases and J by 9 bases, and 10 bases separated the two germline ends. CDR3 protein: CASSYSDGPQHF. The DNA of the CDR3 is TGTGCCAGCAGTTACAGTGATGGGCCCCAGCATTTT.

In its sample, this clonotype was seen a few times. The chain couples TRBV10-3 to TRBJ2-3; 8 bases map to TRBD1. The V gene's germline CDR1 is ENHRY and CDR2 SYGVKD. V was clipped by 3 bases and J by 0 bases; unmatched bases: 14. CDR3 length: 19 amino acids. CDR3 sequence: CAISDSGQGAGGSTDTQYF. The CDR3 nucleotides read TGTGCCATCAGTGATTCCGGTCAGGGGGCAGGGGGTAGCACAGATACGCAGTATTTT.

This clonotype was counted between two and nine times. The CDR3 coding sequence is TGTGCCATCAGTGGAAATACAGGGAGCTATGGCTACACCTTC. Its translation: CAISGNTGSYGYTF. The chain uses TRBV10-3 and TRBJ1-2; TRBD1 might be the D (6 bases). CDR3 length: 14 amino acids. V lost 4 bases, J lost 4 bases, and 13 bases lay in between. The germline gives CDR1 ENHRY, CDR2 SYGVKD.

This clonotype has a count of ten or more. The genes are TRBV5-1 and TRBJ2-7; 8 bases agree with TRBD2. From germline, CDR1 is SGHRS and CDR2 YFSETQ. CDR3 length equals 15 residues. Trimming took 4 bases from V and 4 from J; bases not matched to a gene: 10. The CDR3 loop reads CASSGTSGRVYEQYF. Written as DNA, the CDR3 is TGCGCCAGCAGCGGAACTAGCGGACGAGTTTACGAGCAGTACTTC.

The chain joins TRBV3-1 to TRBJ2-1; 8 bases map to TRBD2. CDR3 length: 16 amino acids. V was pared by 6 bases and J by 6 bases, with 13 bases of the junction left unmatched. Germline V gives CDR1 LGHDT, CDR2 YNNKEL (reference sequence). The CDR3 loop is CASRDRVSSGINEQFF. The CDR3, as DNA: TGTGCCAGCAGGGATCGAGTGAGTAGCGGGATCAATGAGCAGTTCTTC.

The chain combines TRBV24-1 with TRBJ2-5; 7 nucleotides match TRBD1. The J segment lost 4 bases and the V segment lost 3 bases, leaving 10 bases of the junction unmatched. The CDR3 has 16 amino acids. Germline V lookup: CDR1 KGHDR, CDR2 SFDVKD. The CDR3 sequence is CATSDRAGGKGETQYF. CDR3 DNA: TGTGCCACCAGTGATCGGGCAGGGGGAAAGGGAGAGACCCAGTACTTC.

Remarks on this clonotype: Possible read error: a much larger clone is one base away. The chain links TRBV27 to TRBJ2-5; D is ambiguous. The tail of the sequence fits TRBJ2-7 better, so the J call may be wrong. Germline loops: CDR1 MNHEY, CDR2 SMNVEV (reference sequence). This CDR3 region has 13 residues. The CDR3 loop is CVSSVGVSYEQYF. CDR3 nucleotides: TGTGTCAGCAGTGTTGGGGTCTCGTACGAGCAGTACTTC.

The chain combines TRBV9 with TRBJ2-5; D may be TRBD2 (7 bases). Trimming took 4 bases from V and 1 from J, leaving 14 bases between them. CDR1 and CDR2 from the germline V gene are SGDLS and YYNGEE. This CDR3 spans 15 amino acids. CDR3 DNA: TGTGCCAGCAGCTCCGGCGGGGGCCCCCAAGAGACCCAGTACTTC. Translated: CASSSGGGPQETQYF.

The chain is built from TRBV6-2 or TRBV6-3 and TRBJ1-2, with 7 bases matching TRBD1. CDR1 is MNHEY, CDR2 SVGEGT, per germline. Losses at the gene ends were 1 base for V and 2 bases for J; bases not matched to a gene: 4. This CDR3 has 15 residues. The CDR3 region is CASSYFPGQNYGYTF. CDR3 nucleotide sequence: TGTGCCAGCAGTTACTTCCCGGGACAGAACTATGGCTACACCTTC.

This clonotype came up a few times. The J gene is TRBJ2-4, the V gene TRBV7-2; D not certain. CDR1 and CDR2 (germline): SGHTA, FQGNSA. Trimming took off 3 bases at V and 13 bases at J, with 10 bases between the two ends. This CDR3 is 11 amino acids long. The CDR3 sequence is CASSLLEIQYF. The CDR3 bases are TGTGCCAGCAGCTTGTTGGAGATCCAGTACTTC. Filled out from reference TRBV7-2 and TRBJ2-4, the complete variable domain reads GAGVSQSPSNKVTEKGKDVELRCDPISGHTALYWYRQSLGQGLEFLIYFQGNSAPDKSGLPSDRFSAERTGGSVSTLTIQRTQQEDSAVYLCASSLLEIQYFGAGTRLSVL.

The chain couples TRBV27 to TRBJ2-5; D perhaps matches TRBD1 (5 bases). Germline loops: CDR1 MNHEY, CDR2 SMNVEV (reference sequence). V was clipped by 5 bases and J by 11 bases, with 30 bases between them. The CDR3 runs 17 residues. CDR3 in DNA: TGTGCCAGCAGTCCCCTTTTGGACAAATTATCCTCTATCCAGCAGTACTTC. Translating gives CASSPLLDKLSSIQQYF.

This chain uses TRBV20-1 with TRBJ2-1, with no clear D. In germline, CDR1 is DFQATT, CDR2 SNEGSKA (reference sequence). The CDR3 runs to 13 residues. Trimming removed 6 bases at V and 0 bases at J, with 9 bases between. The CDR3 bases are TGCAGTGCCTACCCCACCTCCTACAATGAGCAGTTCTTC. Its protein product is CSAYPTSYNEQFF.

The chain has TRBV6-5 and TRBJ2-4; D is unresolved. The J call may be wrong; the DNA end is better matched by TRBJ2-7. The CDR3 spans 12 residues. Germline loops: CDR1 MNHEY, CDR2 SVGAGI. The CDR3, as DNA: TGTGCCAGCAGCCACACAGCCTACGAGCAGTACTTC. Encoded protein: CASSHTAYEQYF.

The chain carries TRBV5-6 and TRBJ1-5, with D possibly being TRBD1 (5 bases). CDR1 SGHDT and CDR2 YYEEEE come from the germline V gene. This CDR3 contains 16 residues. The germline V and J ends were trimmed by 3 bases and 3 bases, with 16 bases remaining between them. The CDR3 protein is CASSSGSWGTNQPQHF. As DNA, the CDR3 is TGTGCCAGCAGCTCCGGGAGCTGGGGGACCAATCAGCCCCAGCATTTT.

V usage is TRBV4-2 and J usage is TRBJ2-7, with D perhaps matching TRBD2 (6 bases). Trimming pared 6 bases from V and 3 bases from J, leaving 15 bases between. CDR1 is LGHNA and CDR2 is YNFKEQ in the germline V gene. The CDR3 consists of 14 residues. CDR3 loop: CASSGRGSGYEQYF. The CDR3 DNA follows: TGTGCCAGCAGTGGCCGCGGTAGCGGCTACGAGCAGTACTTC.

J is TRBJ1-2 and V is TRBV11-1, with 10 bases lining up with TRBD1. Looked up from germline, CDR1 is SGHAT and CDR2 is FQDESV (reference sequence). This CDR3 region has 15 residues. The trim removed 4 bases at V and 4 bases at J, leaving 6 bases unmatched. CDR3 DNA sequence: TGTGCCAGCAGCTCAAAGGGACAGGGGATCTATGGCTACACCTTC. This sequence encodes CASSSKGQGIYGYTF.

In its sample, this clonotype was seen many times. This chain links TRBV12-3 or TRBV12-4 with TRBJ2-7; D perhaps matches TRBD2 (5 bases). Trimming stripped 6 bases from V and 5 bases from J, with 17 bases between. The CDR3 runs to 14 residues. The CDR3 sequence is CASSLGRGRNEQYF. CDR3 nucleotide sequence: TGTGCCAGCAGCCTAGGACGGGGAAGGAACGAGCAGTACTTC.

The V call is TRBV6-1, the J call TRBJ2-2, with a weak D call TRBD2 (6 bases). This CDR3 contains 15 residues. Per the germline V gene, CDR1 is MNHNS and CDR2 is SASEGT. The germline V and J ends were trimmed by 9 bases and 0 bases, with 14 bases remaining between them. CDR3 coding DNA: TGTGCCAGTTTTGGAGGGTTCGCGAACACCGGGGAGCTGTTTTTT. It codes for CASFGGFANTGELFF.

The chain employs TRBV5-1 and TRBJ2-7; 8 bases are a match to TRBD1. Germline assignment: CDR1 SGHRS and CDR2 YFSETQ. CDR3 length: 15 amino acids. V lost 2 bases to trimming and J lost 2 bases; unmatched junction nucleotides: 6. The CDR3 nucleotides are TGCGCCAGCAGCTTATGGACAGGGCCGACCTACGAGCAGTACTTC. This encodes CASSLWTGPTYEQYF. The full variable domain, completed using reference TRBV5-1 and TRBJ2-7, is KAGVTQTPRYLIKTRGQQVTLSCSPISGHRSVSWYQQTPGQGLQFLFEYFSETQRNKGNFPGRFSGRQFSNSRSEMNVSTLELGDSALYLCASSLWTGPTYEQYFGPGTRLTVT.

V usage is TRBV6-2 or TRBV6-3 and J usage is TRBJ2-1; tentative D call: TRBD2 (6 bases). CDR3 length equals 11 residues. Looked up from germline, CDR1 is MNHEY and CDR2 is SVGEGT. Trimming shortened V by 0 bases and J by 12 bases, and 6 bases separated the two germline ends. The CDR3, as DNA: TGTGCCAGCAGTTACTCGACTAGGCAGTTCTTC. This gives the protein CASSYSTRQFF.

The chain uses TRBV2 and TRBJ1-2, with D tentatively TRBD1 (6 bases). The germline V gene encodes CDR1 SNHLY and CDR2 FYNNEI. Trimming took off 7 bases at V and 5 bases at J, with 14 bases between the two ends. The CDR3 has 13 amino acids. CDR3 loop: CASNRGAGYGYTF. The CDR3 nucleotides are TGTGCCAGCAATCGGGGGGCAGGGTATGGCTACACCTTC.

The sample holds many counts of this clonotype. The V and J genes are TRBV29-1 and TRBJ2-7, with 11 bases lining up with TRBD1. The CDR3 has 15 amino acids. Unmatched junction bases numbered 6, after V lost 1 base and J lost 4 bases. CDR1 and CDR2 (germline): SQVTM, ANQGSEA. The CDR3 DNA reads TGCAGCGTTGAAGGTGGGACAGGGGGACAGTACGAGCAGTACTTC. It specifies CSVEGGTGGQYEQYF.

The chain has TRBV6-2 or TRBV6-3 and TRBJ2-1; 9 bases agree with TRBD1. Trimming cost V 8 bases and J 3 bases; bases outside gene matches: 5. Germline loops: CDR1 MNHEY, CDR2 SVGEGT. The CDR3 has 14 residues. CDR3 sequence reads: CASLQGQGYNEQFF. The DNA of the CDR3 is TGTGCCAGCCTCCAGGGACAGGGCTACAATGAGCAGTTCTTC.

This clonotype was detected many times. The junction departs from the called germline gene at one end, perhaps through a read error. This chain joins TRBV11-3 and TRBJ2-1; 7 nucleotides align to TRBD2. Germline V gene data show CDR1 as SGHNT and CDR2 as YENEEA. This CDR3 spans 15 amino acids. In nucleotides, the CDR3 is TGTGCCAGCAGTTTAGTACTAAGCGGGACCAATGAGCAGTTCTTC. Encoded protein: CASSLVLSGTNEQFF.

The V call is TRBV7-9, the J call TRBJ2-3; TRBD2 matches 8 bases. This CDR3 has 15 residues. Germline V CDR1 and CDR2: SEHNR, FQNEAQ (reference sequence). The J segment lost 2 bases and the V segment lost 5 bases, leaving 6 bases of the junction unmatched. CDR3 protein: CASSTTSGPTDTQYF. CDR3 DNA sequence: TGTGCCAGCAGCACCACTAGCGGACCCACAGATACGCAGTATTTT.

This clonotype came up a few times. This rearrangement joins TRBV27 to TRBJ1-1; D is unclear. CDR3 length: 14 amino acids. V was clipped by 1 base and J by 8 bases, with 14 bases between them. Germline V lookup: CDR1 MNHEY, CDR2 SMNVEV (reference sequence). The CDR3 protein is CASSLLEPGREAFF. The CDR3 DNA reads as TGTGCCAGCAGTTTATTGGAGCCTGGCAGAGAAGCTTTCTTT.